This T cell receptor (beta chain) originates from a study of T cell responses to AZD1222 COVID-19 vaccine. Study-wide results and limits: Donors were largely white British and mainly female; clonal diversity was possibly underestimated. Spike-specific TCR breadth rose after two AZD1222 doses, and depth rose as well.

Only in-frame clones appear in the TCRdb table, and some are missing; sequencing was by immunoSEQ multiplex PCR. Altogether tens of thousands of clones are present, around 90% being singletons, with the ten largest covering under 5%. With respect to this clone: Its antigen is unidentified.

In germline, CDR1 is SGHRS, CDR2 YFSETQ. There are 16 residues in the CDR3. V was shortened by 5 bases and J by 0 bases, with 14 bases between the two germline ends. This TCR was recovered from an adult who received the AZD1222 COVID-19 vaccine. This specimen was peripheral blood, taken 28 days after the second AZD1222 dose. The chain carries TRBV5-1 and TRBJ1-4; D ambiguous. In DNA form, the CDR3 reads TGCGCCAGCAGTCCGGGCACGGCAACAACTAATGAAAAACTGTTTTTT. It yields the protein CASSPGTATTNEKLFF.